These T cell receptor beta chains were read from a single sample in a study of blood T cells in healthy people across ages. A single record per CDR3 protein comes from TCRdb applying MiXCR to the 5' RACE reads. Of over a million distinct CDR3 sequences in the sample, 40% to 50% were seen once. The sample comprised blood. The receptors were gathered from a woman aged 18 to 35 in good health. The CDR3 runs from the conserved cysteine through the conserved F or W. A D gene is named only where the DNA matches it firmly. Size tells how often a clone was seen (once, few, many) or the class of an expanded clone, and some rows leave it out.

clone size | J gene | D gene | V gene | CDR3 DNA | CDR3 protein
. | TRBJ2-1 | . | TRBV24-1 | TGTGCCACCAGTGATTCCCCCGACAAATCTAATGAGCAGTTCTTC | CATSDSPDKSNEQFF
. | TRBJ2-3 | TRBD1 | TRBV5-1 | TGCGCCAGCAGCAAGGCGACGGGACAGGGGCCAGATACGCAGTATTTT | CASSKATGQGPDTQYF
many | TRBJ1-2 | . | TRBV29-1 | TGCAGCGCCACGACGGTGTATGGCTACACCTTC | CSATTVYGYTF
few | TRBJ1-1 | TRBD1 | TRBV7-3 | TGTGCCAGCAGCCTCACAGGGGGCGGGAACACTGAAGCTTTCTTT | CASSLTGGGNTEAFF
. | TRBJ2-7 | TRBD2 | TRBV7-6 | TGTGCCAGCAGCTTAGCCGGGAGGTCTAGCCCTCCGTACGAGCAGTACTTC | CASSLAGRSSPPYEQYF
. | TRBJ2-7 | . | TRBV15 | TGTGCCACCAGCACCGCATGGGAATATGGCGAGCAGTACTTC | CATSTAWEYGEQYF
. | TRBJ1-1 | . | TRBV20-1 | TGCAGTGCTACTAGCGGACAGCCTCTGGCTGAAGCTTTCTTT | CSATSGQPLAEAFF
. | TRBJ1-1 | . | TRBV28 | TGTGCCAGCAGTTTACAGACTTCTGAAGCTTTCTTT | CASSLQTSEAFF
. | TRBJ2-1 | . | TRBV13 | TGTGCCAGCTGCCTAAGCTCCTACAATGAGCAGTTCTTC | CASCLSSYNEQFF
. | TRBJ2-5 | TRBD2 | TRBV20-1 | TGCAGTGCTCCCAGAGCGGGGGAGACCCAGTACTTC | CSAPRAGETQYF
. | TRBJ1-2 | TRBD1 | TRBV12-3/TRBV12-4 | TGTGCCAGCAGGACAGGGGGCGTCTATGGCTACACCTTC | CASRTGGVYGYTF
. | TRBJ2-5 | TRBD2 | TRBV4-1 | TGCGCCAGCAGCCGCTGCACTAGCGGGGACGAAACCCAGTACTTC | CASSRCTSGDETQYF
. | TRBJ1-5 | TRBD1 | TRBV28 | TGTGCCAGCAGTTCTCTTCCCGGGACAGTTAGCAATCAGCCCCAGCATTTT | CASSSLPGTVSNQPQHF
. | TRBJ2-3 | . | TRBV2 | TGTGCCAGCGACGAGAGACTAGGCGCAGATACGCAGTATTTT | CASDERLGADTQYF
. | TRBJ2-5 | . | TRBV28 | TGTGCCAGCAGTCGGGACAAAGCTATAATCGGGACCCAGTACTTC | CASSRDKAIIGTQYF
few | TRBJ2-1 | . | TRBV28 | TGTGCCAGCAGTCGGTGGGACTTCCGTGAGCAGTTCTTC | CASSRWDFREQFF
. | TRBJ2-2 | . | TRBV20-1 | TGCAGTGCTAGTGAAATCACCGGGGAGCTGTTTTTT | CSASEITGELFF
many | TRBJ2-6 | TRBD2 | TRBV29-1 | TGCAGCGTTGTAGCGGGGGGCTCTGGGGCCAACGTCCTGACTTTC | CSVVAGGSGANVLTF
. | TRBJ2-4 | . | TRBV20-1 | TGCAGTGCTAGGGACAGAGCCAAAAACATTCAGTACTTC | CSARDRAKNIQYF
. | TRBJ1-1 | . | TRBV12-3/TRBV12-4 | TGTGCCAGCAGTGAGGACAGTCGTGAAGCTTTCTTT | CASSEDSREAFF
. | TRBJ1-4 | . | TRBV3-1 | TGTGCCAGCAGCCAATTAAATATCGGCCTCAGGGGCGAAAAACTGTTTTTT | CASSQLNIGLRGEKLFF
few | TRBJ1-2 | TRBD1 | TRBV7-9 | TGTGCCAGCGCTGAACAGGGGACTAACTATGGCTACACCTTC | CASAEQGTNYGYTF